These 9 T cell receptor beta chains share one sample of origin, sequenced in a study of T cell responses to AZD1222 COVID-19 vaccine. The repertoire was sequenced with immunoSEQ multiplex PCR; TCRdb's copy has only in-frame clones and lacks some. This sample has about 140,000 clones, with approximately 90% found just once. The sequenced sample was peripheral blood, obtained 28 days after the second AZD1222 dose. Receptors were obtained from an adult who received the AZD1222 COVID-19 vaccine.

This clone was recorded at least ten times. The CDR3 nucleotides read TGCGCCAGCAGCTTGCCCCTAGCGGGAGGGGTCACAGATACGCAGTATTTT. This codes for CASSLPLAGGVTDTQYF. The J gene is TRBJ2-3, the V gene TRBV5-1, with 12 bases aligning to TRBD2. Germline loops: CDR1 SGHRS, CDR2 YFSETQ. This CDR3 spans 17 amino acids. V shed 1 base, J shed 2 bases, and the junction held 5 bases outside the gene matches.

The V and J genes are TRBV7-9 and TRBJ2-1; D possibly uses TRBD1 or TRBD2 (6 bases each). V was pared by 5 bases and J by 4 bases, with 15 bases between. The CDR3 consists of 15 residues. Germline CDR1 is SEHNR and CDR2 is FQNEAQ (reference sequence). CDR3 loop: CASSLRRGAYNEQFF. CDR3 bases: TGTGCCAGCAGCCTTCGTAGGGGGGCTTACAATGAGCAGTTCTTC. Based on the CDR3 plus reference TRBV7-9 and TRBJ2-1, the full variable domain is DTGVSQNPRHKITKRGQNVTFRCDPISEHNRLYWYRQTLGQGPEFLTYFQNEAQLEKSRLLSDRFSAERPKGSFSTLEIQRTEQGDSAMYLCASSLRRGAYNEQFFGPGTRLTVL.

The chain is built from TRBV5-1 and TRBJ1-4; D is undetermined. Germline V gene sequence: CDR1 SGHRS, CDR2 YFSETQ. Trimming stripped 7 bases from V and 0 bases from J, with 16 bases between. There are 16 residues in the CDR3. The CDR3 DNA reads TGCGCCAGCCGGCGGGTGGACGAAGCAACTAATGAAAAACTGTTTTTT. Protein sequence: CASRRVDEATNEKLFF.

V gene TRBV6-6 combines with J gene TRBJ2-5, with D possibly matching TRBD1 (6 bases). V lost 2 bases, J lost 5 bases, and 18 bases lay in between. The CDR3 consists of 16 residues. Germline lookup yields CDR1 MNHNY and CDR2 SVGAGI (reference sequence). CDR3 sequence reads: CASSYTLITGSETQYF. The CDR3 DNA reads as TGTGCCAGCAGTTACACCCTAATTACAGGGTCTGAGACCCAGTACTTC.

The chain couples TRBV7-2 to TRBJ1-5; unclear D gene. Between the trimmed V and J ends, which lost 3 bases and 2 bases, there was a span of 5 bases. The CDR3 contains 13 residues. CDR1 SGHTA and CDR2 FQGNSA come from the germline V gene. This chain's CDR3 is CASSFRRNQPQHF. CDR3 DNA sequence: TGTGCCAGCAGCTTCCGTCGCAATCAGCCCCAGCATTTT.

This chain links TRBV10-1 with TRBJ2-3; the match to TRBD2 covers 12 bases. The CDR3 spans 15 residues. Germline V gene sequence: CDR1 WNHNN, CDR2 SYGVQD (reference sequence). J lost 5 bases, V lost 6 bases, and 6 bases had no gene match. CDR3 residues: CASSKTSGSLDTQYF. In nucleotides, the CDR3 is TGCGCCAGCAGCAAGACTAGCGGGAGTTTAGATACGCAGTATTTT.

This chain uses TRBV6-5 with TRBJ2-1; no clear D gene. The CDR3 is 13 amino acids. In germline, CDR1 is MNHEY, CDR2 SVGAGI. The germline V and J ends were trimmed by 2 bases and 7 bases, with 9 bases remaining between them. Here the CDR3 reads CASSYTIRNEQFF. DNA of the CDR3: TGTGCCAGCAGTTACACCATTAGGAATGAGCAGTTCTTC.

The chain carries TRBV7-6 and TRBJ1-6; 7 positions match TRBD1. The ends lost 5 bases at V and 6 bases at J; junction bases unmatched: 7. CDR3 length: 15 amino acids. CDR1 and CDR2 from the germline V gene are SGHVS and FNYEAQ. CDR3 loop: CASSRDAGGNSPLHF. For the CDR3, the DNA is TGTGCCAGCAGCCGTGACGCAGGGGGTAATTCACCCCTCCACTTT.

The V call is TRBV6-5, the J call TRBJ2-2; D is uncertain. The CDR3 sequence is 15 residues long. Germline CDR1 reads MNHEY; CDR2 reads SVGAGI. The V end was cut by 8 bases, the J end by 6 bases, with 19 bases between. The CDR3 loop reads CASRYRTAQPGELFF. The CDR3 DNA follows: TGTGCCAGCCGATACCGAACTGCGCAACCCGGGGAGCTGTTTTTT.